Listed here are 26 T cell receptor beta chains from one sample, sequenced in a study of CD8+ T cells in alopecia areata. Reverse transcribed after extraction, RNA yielded cDNA as the sequencing template. Data came from immunoSEQ multiplex PCR; TCRdb stores just in-frame clones and leaves some out. There are about 180,000 clones in the sample; 45% to 60% occur only once, and over 9.5% lies in the top ten. Sample treatment: oral pan-JAK inhibitor, 5-10 mg twice daily. The input for sequencing was CD8+ T cells sorted from blood, taken at week 52, from a patient treated with tofacitinib. These receptors all come from a human donor with alopecia areata.

The V gene is TRBV11-2, the J gene TRBJ2-5; D gene uncertain. V lost 5 bases and J 5 bases, leaving 15 bases between the germline ends. CDR3 length equals 14 residues. Germline V gene data show CDR1 as SGHAT and CDR2 as FQNNGV. CDR3: CASSLSALMETQYF. CDR3 nucleotide sequence: TGTGCCAGCAGCCTATCGGCGTTGATGGAGACCCAGTACTTC.

The rearrangement uses TRBV5-1 and TRBJ2-7; the D call may be TRBD1 or TRBD2 (6 bases each). The CDR3 is 14 residues long. CDR1 and CDR2 from the germline V gene are SGHRS and YFSETQ. The germline V and J ends were trimmed by 4 bases and 6 bases, with 17 bases remaining between them. CDR3 amino acids: CASSLGTPRGEQYF. The CDR3 DNA follows: TGCGCCAGCAGCCTAGGGACTCCCAGGGGCGAGCAGTACTTC.

This clone has more than one count but fewer than ten. The V gene is TRBV29-1, the J gene TRBJ2-7; TRBD1 matches at 10 bases. With V trimmed by 4 bases and J by 5 bases, 14 bases remained unmatched. The CDR3 is 16 amino acids. Germline CDR1 reads SQVTM; CDR2 reads ANQGSEA. DNA for the CDR3: TGCAGCGTTGCCCGCGGATCCGGGACAGGGGATCACGAGCAGTACTTC. Translation gives CSVARGSGTGDHEQYF.

V and J are TRBV29-1 and TRBJ2-2; 11 bases map to TRBD2. CDR1 SQVTM and CDR2 ANQGSEA come from the germline V gene. The CDR3 is made up of 15 amino acids. V lost 5 bases to trimming and J lost 2 bases; unmatched junction nucleotides: 4. Here the CDR3 reads CSVHSGGVNTGELFF. The CDR3 DNA follows: TGCAGCGTTCATAGCGGGGGGGTTAACACCGGGGAGCTGTTTTTT.

The gene calls are TRBV30 and TRBJ2-7; weak D call: TRBD1 (5 bases). This CDR3 spans 13 amino acids. In germline, CDR1 is GTSNPN, CDR2 SVGIG (reference sequence). Deletions cut 0 bases from V and 7 bases from J, with 13 bases between. The CDR3 here is CAWSVMGLGEQYF. DNA of the CDR3: TGTGCCTGGAGTGTCATGGGGCTGGGGGAGCAGTACTTC.

The chain carries TRBV2 and TRBJ2-4, with TRBD1 as a possible D gene (5 bases). This CDR3 is built from 13 residues. With 9 bases removed from V and 0 bases from J, the gap between germline ends came to 9 bases. Germline values: CDR1 SNHLY, CDR2 FYNNEI. Written as DNA, the CDR3 is TGTGCCAGTACAGGACAAGCCAAAAACATTCAGTACTTC. Residues: CASTGQAKNIQYF.

As for this clone: Other DNA sequences in the same sample also yield this CDR3. V gene TRBV6-5 combines with J gene TRBJ1-1; D might be TRBD1 (5 bases). The V gene's germline CDR1 is MNHEY and CDR2 SVGAGI. This CDR3 has 13 amino acids. Trimming cost V 5 bases and J 5 bases, with 12 bases left between them. The CDR3 DNA reads TGTGCCAGCAGTCCCCAGGGTTGGACTGAAGCTTTCTTT. Amino acid sequence: CASSPQGWTEAFF.

The V call is TRBV25-1, the J call TRBJ1-1, with TRBD1 as a possible D gene (5 bases). The V gene lost 7 bases and the J gene lost 1 base, with 10 bases spanning the gap. Germline V gene data show CDR1 as MGHDK and CDR2 as SYGVNS. The CDR3 is made up of 13 amino acids. DNA of the CDR3: TGTGCCAGCACCGACAGAACGAACACTGAAGCTTTCTTT. Protein product: CASTDRTNTEAFF.

The rearrangement uses TRBV29-1 and TRBJ2-2; D not certain. V lost 4 bases and J lost 2, with 11 bases in between. In germline, CDR1 is SQVTM, CDR2 ANQGSEA. CDR3 size: 14 residues. Written as DNA, the CDR3 is TGCAGCGTTGCCGGCCAGAGAAACACCGGGGAGCTGTTTTTT. Protein sequence: CSVAGQRNTGELFF.

The chain links TRBV4-3 to TRBJ2-7, with a tentative D call TRBD2 (5 bases). Germline V gene sequence: CDR1 LGHNA, CDR2 YSLEER. The V end lost 4 bases, the J end lost 0 bases, and 19 bases lay between the germline ends. The CDR3 extends over 17 amino acids. In DNA, the CDR3 is TGCGCCAGCAGCCCCCGCCACGTCACGACTAACTCCTACGAGCAGTACTTC. Its translation: CASSPRHVTTNSYEQYF.

The chain joins TRBV5-1 to TRBJ2-4; 7 bases are a match to TRBD1. The V gene's germline CDR1 is SGHRS and CDR2 YFSETQ. There are 14 residues in the CDR3. Trimming at V came to 0 bases and at J to 9 bases, leaving 6 bases not matched to a gene. In nucleotides, the CDR3 is TGCGCCAGCAGCTTGGGCGGACAGGAAGGCATTCAGTACTTC. It is translated as CASSLGGQEGIQYF.

This clone was detected a few times. This chain uses TRBV5-1 with TRBJ2-1, with 9 bases identical to TRBD2. J gave up 5 bases and V 4 bases, and 7 bases lay outside the gene matches. Germline V gene sequence: CDR1 SGHRS, CDR2 YFSETQ. The CDR3 runs to 15 residues. Here the CDR3 DNA reads TGCGCCAGCAGCCCTTGGACTAGCGACAACAATGAGCAGTTCTTC. This translates into CASSPWTSDNNEQFF.

The chain employs TRBV29-1 and TRBJ1-5; D is possibly TRBD1 (5 bases). Germline V gene data show CDR1 as SQVTM and CDR2 as ANQGSEA. Trimming shortened V by 6 bases and J by 5 bases, and 14 bases separated the two germline ends. This CDR3 is built from 13 residues. The CDR3 spells CSVLGDGDQPQHF. The DNA for the CDR3 is TGCAGCGTGCTGGGGGACGGAGATCAGCCCCAGCATTTT.

J is TRBJ2-5 and V is TRBV7-8; D unresolved. Trimming removed 1 base at V and 4 bases at J, with 10 bases between. This CDR3 contains 14 residues. Germline V CDR1 and CDR2: SGHVS, FQNEAQ. The CDR3 sequence: CASSLDYGAETQYF. The DNA of the CDR3 is TGTGCCAGCAGCTTAGACTACGGTGCAGAGACCCAGTACTTC.

This clone appeared a few times. The rearrangement joins TRBV29-1 to TRBJ2-7; D possibly matches TRBD1 or TRBD2 (5 bases each). Trimming took 6 bases from V and 3 from J, leaving 18 bases between them. Germline V gene data show CDR1 as SQVTM and CDR2 as ANQGSEA. This CDR3 region has 14 residues. The CDR3 DNA follows: TGCAGCGTACGGGGACCTCATACTTTCTACGAGCAGTACTTC. Its translation is CSVRGPHTFYEQYF.

This clone was picked up a small number of times. Written as DNA, the CDR3 is TGTGCCAGCAACACTGAGGGTAGTGGCTACACCTTC. It is translated as CASNTEGSGYTF. V is TRBV27 and J is TRBJ1-2; no reliable D call. The CDR3 totals 12 residues. V was cut by 7 bases and J by 7 bases, with 13 bases left in between. Germline loops: CDR1 MNHEY, CDR2 SMNVEV (reference sequence).

The chain is built from TRBV5-1 and TRBJ1-4; D possibly corresponds to TRBD1 (5 bases). The germline V gene encodes CDR1 SGHRS and CDR2 YFSETQ. The CDR3 covers 14 residues. The V gene lost 4 bases and the J gene lost 6 bases, with 13 bases spanning the gap. CDR3 in DNA: TGCGCCAGCAGCACGGGGACTGTGGATGAAAAACTGTTTTTT. Its translation: CASSTGTVDEKLFF.

The CDR3 loop is CASSGYREVQPQHF. CDR3 sequence (DNA): TGTGCCAGTAGTGGATACAGGGAGGTTCAGCCCCAGCATTTT. This sequence joins TRBV19 and TRBJ1-5; possibly TRBD1 for D (6 bases). V lost 5 bases and J 6 bases, leaving 14 bases between the germline ends. In germline, CDR1 is LNHDA, CDR2 SQIVND (reference sequence). CDR3 length: 14 residues.

The V call is TRBV30, the J call TRBJ1-2, with D tentatively TRBD1 (6 bases). The CDR3 contains 12 residues. The germline V gene has CDR1 GTSNPN and CDR2 SVGIG (reference sequence). V dropped 4 bases and J dropped 7 bases, with 13 bases sitting between them. The CDR3 sequence: CAWTPRGGGYTF. The CDR3, as DNA: TGTGCCTGGACCCCCAGGGGAGGTGGCTACACCTTC.

CDR3 DNA: TGCAGCGCTCAGGTCGATGAGCAGTTCTTC. Protein product: CSAQVDEQFF. The chain recombines TRBV29-1 with TRBJ2-1, with D unresolved. Trimming removed 7 bases from V and 8 bases from J, with 9 bases in between. CDR1 is SQVTM and CDR2 is ANQGSEA in the germline V gene. The CDR3 loop spans 10 amino acids.

This clone was picked up a small number of times. The V gene is TRBV30, the J gene TRBJ1-1; 10 bases agree with TRBD1. The CDR3 is 15 residues long. Germline trimming cut 5 bases from V and 0 bases from J; bases unmatched to any gene: 6. Germline CDR1 reads GTSNPN; CDR2 reads SVGIG (reference sequence). The CDR3 DNA sequence: TGTGCCTGGGACCTGGGGACAGGGGTGAACACTGAAGCTTTCTTT. Protein sequence: CAWDLGTGVNTEAFF.

This chain joins TRBV5-6 and TRBJ2-7, with D possibly being TRBD2 (6 bases). V lost 3 bases to trimming and J lost 0 bases, with 10 bases between them. The CDR3 has 14 residues. CDR1 is SGHDT and CDR2 is YYEEEE in the germline V gene. The CDR3 is CASSSGLISYEQYF. In DNA form, the CDR3 reads TGTGCCAGCAGCTCGGGACTGATCTCCTACGAGCAGTACTTC.

V gene TRBV7-9 combines with J gene TRBJ1-2, with D maybe TRBD1 (6 bases). Germline CDR1 and CDR2: SEHNR and FQNEAQ (reference sequence). V gave up 5 bases and J gave up 3 bases, with 13 bases separating them. This CDR3 spans 14 amino acids. The CDR3 DNA reads as TGTGCCAGCAGCGCCAACAGGGAAGACTATGGCTACACCTTC. It codes for CASSANREDYGYTF.

The rearrangement uses TRBV4-3 and TRBJ1-2, with a tentative D call TRBD1 (5 bases). This CDR3 contains 15 residues. V was clipped by 1 base and J by 4 bases, with 13 bases between them. Germline V CDR1 and CDR2: LGHNA, YSLEER. CDR3 in DNA: TGCGCCAGCAGCCAAGGGGTACAGGATCTCTATGGCTACACCTTC. Protein sequence: CASSQGVQDLYGYTF.

This clone showed up just once. J is TRBJ2-1 and V is TRBV5-6; the D gene could be TRBD1 or TRBD2 (6 bases each). Trimming stripped 4 bases from V and 8 bases from J, with 16 bases between. The CDR3 runs to 14 residues. Germline-derived CDR1 and CDR2 are SGHDT and YYEEEE. CDR3 protein: CASSTGASIYEQFF. The CDR3 bases are TGTGCCAGCAGCACGGGGGCCTCTATCTATGAGCAGTTCTTC.

The chain is built from TRBV19 and TRBJ1-1; D possibly corresponds to TRBD1 (5 bases). This CDR3 is built from 16 residues. Trimming took 3 bases from V and 1 from J, leaving 15 bases between them. CDR1 is LNHDA, CDR2 SQIVND, per germline (reference sequence). The CDR3 here is CASSIRQGRQNTEAFF. CDR3 coding DNA: TGTGCCAGTAGTATCCGGCAGGGACGCCAGAACACTGAAGCTTTCTTT.